This entry concerns a single TCR beta chain. What this receptor recognizes is not known. Sequence at one end of the junction differs from germline and may be a read error. Library prep was done by the immunoSEQ multiplex PCR assay. The clones in this table, taken by TCRdb from immuneACCESS, are in-frame only. Not every clone is retained; where verified, under half of the shortfall comes from an unresolved V gene, and the cause of the rest is unknown. In all, the sample holds tens of thousands of clones, and about 80% of those were seen once. The leading ten clones occupy 2.9% of the sample. These data come from a study of control samples from healthy donors and cancer patients (dated by TCRdb to 2018 to 2021). CDR1 and CDR2, per the germline V gene (reference sequence), are SEHNR and FQNEAQ. The CDR3 sequence holds 12 residues, the cysteine and phenylalanine included. Of all the DNA, just the CDR3 is kept, 36 bases in frame from base 1.

This sequence uses TRBV7-9 and TRBJ1-1; too little of a D gene remains to name it. This TCR was sampled from a woman between 45 and 60 years old with lung cancer. Sample: PBMCs. Here is the DNA: TGTGCCAGCAGCCGGGTGAACGCTGAAGCTTTCTTT. This encodes CASSRVNAEAFF. The full variable domain, with segments outside the CDR3 supplied by the reference TRBV7-9 and TRBJ1-1 proteins, appears as DTGVSQNPRHKITKRGQNVTFRCDPISEHNRLYWYRQTLGQGPEFLTYFQNEAQLEKSRLLSDRFSAERPKGSFSTLEIQRTEQGDSAMYLCASSRVNAEAFFGQGTRLTVV.